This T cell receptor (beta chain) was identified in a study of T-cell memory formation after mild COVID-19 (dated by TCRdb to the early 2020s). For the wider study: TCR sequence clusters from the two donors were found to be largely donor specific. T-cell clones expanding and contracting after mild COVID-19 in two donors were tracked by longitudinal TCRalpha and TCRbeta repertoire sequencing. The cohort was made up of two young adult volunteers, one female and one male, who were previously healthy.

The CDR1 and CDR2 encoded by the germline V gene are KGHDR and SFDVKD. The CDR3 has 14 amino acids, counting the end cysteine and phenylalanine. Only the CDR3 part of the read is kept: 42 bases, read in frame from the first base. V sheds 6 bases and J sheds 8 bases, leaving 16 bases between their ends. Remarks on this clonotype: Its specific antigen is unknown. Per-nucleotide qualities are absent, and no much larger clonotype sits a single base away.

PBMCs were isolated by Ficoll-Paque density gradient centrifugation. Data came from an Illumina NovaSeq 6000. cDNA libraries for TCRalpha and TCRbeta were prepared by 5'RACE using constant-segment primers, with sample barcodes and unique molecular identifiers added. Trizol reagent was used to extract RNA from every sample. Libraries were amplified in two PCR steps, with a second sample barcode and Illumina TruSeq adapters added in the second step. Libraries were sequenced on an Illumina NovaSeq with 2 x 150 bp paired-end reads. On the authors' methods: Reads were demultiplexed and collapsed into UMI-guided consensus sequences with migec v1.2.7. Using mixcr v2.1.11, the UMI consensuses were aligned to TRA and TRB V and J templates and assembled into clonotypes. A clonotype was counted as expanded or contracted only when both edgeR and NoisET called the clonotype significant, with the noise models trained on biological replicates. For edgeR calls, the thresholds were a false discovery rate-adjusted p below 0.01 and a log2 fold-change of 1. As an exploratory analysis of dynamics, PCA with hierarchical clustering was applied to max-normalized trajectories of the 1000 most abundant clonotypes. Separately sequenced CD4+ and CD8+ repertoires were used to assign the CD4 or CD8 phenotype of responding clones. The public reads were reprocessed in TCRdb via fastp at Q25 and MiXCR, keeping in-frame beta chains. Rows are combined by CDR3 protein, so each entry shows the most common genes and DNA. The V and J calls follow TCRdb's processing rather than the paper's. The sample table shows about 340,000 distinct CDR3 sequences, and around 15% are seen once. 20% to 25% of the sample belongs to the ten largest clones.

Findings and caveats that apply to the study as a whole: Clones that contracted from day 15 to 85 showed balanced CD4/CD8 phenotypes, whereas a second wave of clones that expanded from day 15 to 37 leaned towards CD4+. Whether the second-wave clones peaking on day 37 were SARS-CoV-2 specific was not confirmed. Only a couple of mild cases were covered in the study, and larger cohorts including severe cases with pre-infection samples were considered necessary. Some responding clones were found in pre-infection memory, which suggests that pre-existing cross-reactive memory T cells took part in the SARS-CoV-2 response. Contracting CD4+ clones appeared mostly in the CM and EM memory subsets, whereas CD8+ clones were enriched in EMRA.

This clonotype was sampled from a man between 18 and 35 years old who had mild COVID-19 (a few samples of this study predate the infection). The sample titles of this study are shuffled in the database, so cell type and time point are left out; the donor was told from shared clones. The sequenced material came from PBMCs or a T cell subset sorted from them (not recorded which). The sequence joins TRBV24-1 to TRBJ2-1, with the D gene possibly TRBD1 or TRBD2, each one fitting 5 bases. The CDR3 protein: CATSPRARGDEQFF. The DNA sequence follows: TGTGCCACCAGTCCCCGGGCGAGGGGAGATGAGCAGTTCTTC.